In its sample, the clone carrying this T cell receptor (beta chain) was seen a few times. This record comes from a study of blood T cell repertoires in COVID-19. Study in general: Donors in the United States, Italy and Spain gave samples during acute or convalescent COVID-19. The analysed material was cDNA or gDNA that came from T cells, B-cell-depleted T cells, or PBMCs.

Original processing notes: Amplification with reference gene primers provided the estimates of nucleated cell counts. TCRdb's table, derived via immunoSEQ multiplex PCR, lists solely in-frame clones and lacks some. V, J and clone size are taken as reported in that table, and D and trimming were inferred from the DNA itself. The repertoire holds 150,000 to 200,000 clones, with roughly four fifths as singletons. The CDR3 covers 14 residues. Trimming removed 3 bases at V and 6 bases at J, with 15 bases between. Germline loops: CDR1 SGHVS, CDR2 FQNEAQ. The receptor was isolated from a man in his forties or fifties who had recovered from COVID-19. V usage is TRBV7-8 and J usage is TRBJ2-7; D not resolved. The material sequenced was peripheral blood. CDR3 sequence reads: CASSFGSPRGEQYF. The CDR3 region has the DNA TGTGCCAGCAGCTTTGGGTCTCCGCGCGGCGAGCAGTACTTC.